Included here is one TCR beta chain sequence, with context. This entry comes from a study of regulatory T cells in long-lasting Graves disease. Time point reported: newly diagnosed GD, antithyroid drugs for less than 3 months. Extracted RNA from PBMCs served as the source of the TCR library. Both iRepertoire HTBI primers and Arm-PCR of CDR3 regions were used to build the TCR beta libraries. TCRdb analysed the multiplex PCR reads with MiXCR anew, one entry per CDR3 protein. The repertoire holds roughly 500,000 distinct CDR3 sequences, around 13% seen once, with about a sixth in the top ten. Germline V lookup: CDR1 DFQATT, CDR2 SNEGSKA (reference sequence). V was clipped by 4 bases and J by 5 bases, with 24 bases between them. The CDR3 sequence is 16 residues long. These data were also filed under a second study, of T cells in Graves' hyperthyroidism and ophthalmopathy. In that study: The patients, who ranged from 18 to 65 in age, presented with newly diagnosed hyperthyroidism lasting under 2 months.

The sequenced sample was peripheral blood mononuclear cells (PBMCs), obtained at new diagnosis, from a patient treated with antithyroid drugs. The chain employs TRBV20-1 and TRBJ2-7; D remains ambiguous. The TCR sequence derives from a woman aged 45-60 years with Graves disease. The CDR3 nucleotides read TGCAGTGCTAACCTTTTTGGGGTGTCTCTTGTCAACGAGCAGTACTTC. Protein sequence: CSANLFGVSLVNEQYF.